This record concerns one TCR delta chain sequence. Its antigen is still unknown. The source of the sample is a study of Vδ1+ human thymocytes. Study-wide points: TRG sequences recurred across donors, whereas TRD sequences stayed essentially private. In the thymus, TRG and TRD repertoires looked highly polyclonal with Gaussian CDR3 lengths.

The CDR3 is made up of 16 amino acids. Trimming removed 2 bases from V and 9 bases from J; junction bases left unmatched: 10. Germline lookup yields CDR1 TSWWSYY and CDR2 QGS. RNA was extracted from the cells and then reverse transcribed. Multiplex PCR used pooled V-gene forward primers and a constant-region reverse primer to amplify CDR3s. TCRdb reanalyzed the multiplex PCR reads using CATT. The data hold fewer than 25,000 delta-chain clones, with around 7.9% observed a single time. The V gene is TRDV1, the J gene TRDJ1; 12 positions agree with TRDD3. The specimen was Vdelta1+ gamma-delta thymocytes from the thymus. Documented subset: FACS-sorted CD3+ TCRalphabeta- TCRVdelta1+ TCRVdelta2- thymocytes. This clonotype was obtained from a child less than two years old who had congenital heart surgery. In nucleotides, the CDR3 is TGTGCTCTTGGGGAAAACTACTGGGGGATACAAGGTCAACTCATCTTT. Translated, it gives CALGENYWGIQGQLIF.